Detailed here is one T cell receptor (beta chain). Its specific antigen is unknown. This could be a read error, since a much larger clone is one nucleotide away. Naive CD4+ T cells were purified with the Miltenyi Naive CD4+ T Cell Isolation kit, with Tregs depleted using CD25 microbeads. Tregs, naive and memory CD4+ T cells from tumor, blood and ipsilateral draining lymph nodes of roughly 5 breast cancer patients underwent full-length TCR alpha and beta sequencing. Tumor tissue and lymph nodes obtained from ipsilateral axillary dissection were perfused with PBS, minced and then digested with collagenase I and hyaluronidase. Sorted cell populations were confirmed by FACS to exceed 90% purity. The germline V gene supplies CDR1 MNHEY and CDR2 SVGEGT. The CDR3 starts with the cysteine, ends with the phenylalanine, and has 15 residues. Left in the record is the CDR3 DNA by itself, 45 bases read in frame from the first base.

The data were taken from a study (dated by TCRdb to the mid-2010s). As for the study more broadly: The study tested whether tumor-infiltrating Tregs in breast cancer are recruited from blood Tregs or converted in situ from other CD4+ T cell subsets. Study-wide findings and limitations: The greatest overlap of tumor-infiltrating Treg TCR alpha and beta sequences was with tumor naive CD4+ T cells, followed next by blood naive CD4+ T cells. The TCR gene usage of tumor memory CD4+ T cells clustered together with blood and lymph node memory CD4+ cells and with lymph node naive CD4+ cells. Rather than covering whole repertoires, validation in the larger cohort was restricted to a single TCR beta V-J rearrangement.

Amplification of full-length TCR variable regions was done by 5' RACE PCR using constant-region reverse primers, and this step was followed by semi-nested PCR with Nested Universal Primer A. Using the ReliaPrep RNA Cell Miniprep System, total RNA was extracted, and the SMARTer RACE 5'/3' Kit was then used to reverse transcribe the RNA into 5'RACE-ready cDNA. Multiplex adaptors were used to barcode the full-length TCR alpha and beta libraries, which were then sequenced on an Illumina MiSeq. Concerning the study's data processing: For each of nine subset-tissue groups, sequencing data from the five patients were pooled, and the groups were then compared using unsupervised clustering of TCR gene usage. The Morisita-Horn index was used to calculate repertoire similarity, with shared sequences weighted by how much each contributed to each repertoire. TCRdb redid the processing of the public reads, applying fastp at Q25 and MiXCR, and retained in-frame beta chains. When rows share a CDR3 protein, they turn into one entry using the most common DNA and genes. The V and J calls and clone size are TCRdb's, not the authors'. For this sample the table gives about 53,000 distinct CDR3 sequences, of which around 24% were detected only once. In total, the top ten clones hold 3.2% of the sample.

This chain joins TRBV6-2 or TRBV6-3 to TRBJ2-3, with TRBD2 tentatively as D gene (7 bases match). Sequencing input: tumor-infiltrating naive CD4+ T cells sorted from the breast tumor. The cell subset or site tag for this specimen amounts to: naive CD4+ T cells, CD4+CD45RA+CD25-. The sequence derives from a female donor with breast cancer. The CDR3 corresponds to CASKVSGGGADTHYF. The DNA is as follows: TGTGCCAGTAAAGTCTCCGGCGGGGGCGCAGATACGCATTATTTT.